This TCR beta chain was obtained from a study of cytomegalovirus exposure and HLA in healthy donors. PCR employed 60 Vbeta and 13 Jbeta primers. Profiling relied on immunoSEQ multiplex PCR, and the TCRdb table lists in-frame clones only, not all of them. The data hold over 100,000 clones, with over 60% observed a single time. The CDR3 spans 15 residues. The ends lost 2 bases at V and 5 bases at J; junction bases unmatched: 4. CDR1 is MNHGY, CDR2 SAAAGT, per germline. Sample: PBMCs. The TCR comes from a man aged 30 to 45 in good health and CMV-seropositive. V and J are TRBV6-8 and TRBJ1-5; 9 bases agree with TRBD1. As DNA, the CDR3 is TGTGCCAGCAGTTACCCCCGACAGGGGGATCAGCCCCAGCATTTT. Its protein product is CASSYPRQGDQPQHF.